The next 15 T cell receptor beta chains were all read from a single sample in a study of T cell changes during pregnancy in multiple sclerosis. Assay used: immunoSEQ multiplex PCR; TCRdb lists only in-frame clones, some missing. The data contain about 49,000 clones, nearly 90% of them singletons. The source was peripheral blood, collected after pregnancy. Receptors originate from a female donor in good health, enrolled as a control in a pregnancy study.

This clone was counted a single time. The chain carries TRBV7-2 and TRBJ2-5; possibly TRBD2 for D (7 bases). Trimming stripped 0 bases from V and 5 bases from J, with 10 bases between. Germline values: CDR1 SGHTA, CDR2 FQGNSA. CDR3 length: 14 residues. CDR3 amino acids: CASSLAGGPETQYF. The CDR3 nucleotides read TGTGCCAGCAGCTTAGCGGGGGGGCCTGAGACCCAGTACTTC.

The J gene is TRBJ2-5, the V gene TRBV5-1; possible D gene TRBD2, 5 bases. The ends were cut back, 2 bases at V and 0 bases at J, with 14 bases in the middle. Germline CDR1 SGHRS, CDR2 YFSETQ. CDR3 length equals 16 residues. The CDR3 reads CASSFMGERYQETQYF. In DNA, the CDR3 is TGCGCCAGCAGCTTCATGGGAGAACGGTACCAAGAGACCCAGTACTTC.

The V and J genes are TRBV6-6 and TRBJ1-6, with TRBD1 identical over 8 bases. Trimming cost V 6 bases and J 7 bases; bases outside gene matches: 8. Per germline, CDR1 MNHNY and CDR2 SVGAGI (reference sequence). The CDR3 is made up of 15 amino acids. CDR3 amino acids: CASRETGGYNSPLHF. CDR3 bases: TGTGCCAGCAGGGAAACAGGGGGGTACAATTCACCCCTCCACTTT.

The chain recombines TRBV15 with TRBJ2-7, with a possible D match to TRBD1 (5 bases). This CDR3 is built from 13 residues. Germline assignment: CDR1 LNHNV and CDR2 YYDKDF (reference sequence). V was cut by 6 bases and J by 0 bases, with 9 bases left in between. CDR3 region: CATRDTLSYEQYF. The CDR3 region has the DNA TGTGCCACCAGGGACACTCTCTCCTACGAGCAGTACTTC.

The chain uses TRBV27 and TRBJ2-1, with TRBD1 identical over 9 bases. V shed 10 bases, J shed 7 bases, and the junction held 8 bases outside the gene matches. The germline V gene has CDR1 MNHEY and CDR2 SMNVEV (reference sequence). The CDR3 totals 13 residues. CDR3 bases: TGTGCCACCAAAGGGACAGGGCTTAATGAGCAGTTCTTC. Residues: CATKGTGLNEQFF.

The genes are TRBV5-1 and TRBJ2-1; 11 bases are a match to TRBD2. In germline, CDR1 is SGHRS, CDR2 YFSETQ. The CDR3 totals 22 residues. V was clipped by 2 bases and J by 0 bases; unmatched bases: 19. DNA for the CDR3: TGCGCCAGCAGCTTAGTCCCGACTAGCGGGACCAGCAAAAGGAGCTCCTACAATGAGCAGTTCTTC. Encoded protein: CASSLVPTSGTSKRSSYNEQFF.

This chain joins TRBV9 and TRBJ2-1, with a tentative D call TRBD2 (7 bases). The CDR3 totals 14 residues. CDR1 and CDR2 (germline): SGDLS, YYNGEE. Trimming left V 0 bases short and J 8 bases short, with 12 bases between. CDR3 nucleotide sequence: TGTGCCAGCAGCGTAGCGGGGGGCGGGTATGAGCAGTTCTTC. This gives the protein CASSVAGGGYEQFF.

This rearrangement joins TRBV4-3 to TRBJ1-4, with D maybe TRBD1 (5 bases). The germline CDR1 and CDR2 sequences are LGHNA and YSLEER. V lost 0 bases to trimming and J lost 4 bases, with 15 bases between them. The CDR3 loop spans 17 amino acids. As DNA, the CDR3 is TGCGCCAGCAGCCAAGATGGGCAGGGCGGCTTTAATGAAAAACTGTTTTTT. Its protein product is CASSQDGQGGFNEKLFF.

This chain uses TRBV19 with TRBJ2-7; TRBD1 matches at 10 bases. The CDR3 has 16 amino acids. CDR1 is LNHDA, CDR2 SQIVND, per germline (reference sequence). Trimming removed 3 bases from V and 5 bases from J; junction bases left unmatched: 10. This chain's CDR3 is CASSIAGQGTADEQYF. CDR3 sequence (DNA): TGTGCCAGTAGTATTGCGGGACAGGGGACTGCCGACGAGCAGTACTTC.

The chain employs TRBV5-5 and TRBJ2-7, with D possibly matching TRBD1 (6 bases). V was cut by 4 bases and J by 9 bases, with 11 bases left in between. The CDR3 totals 11 residues. CDR1 is SGHKS, CDR2 YYEKEE, per germline (reference sequence). The CDR3 loop is CASSLDRRQYF. The CDR3 coding sequence is TGTGCCAGCAGCCTAGACAGGAGGCAGTACTTC.

The rearrangement uses TRBV20-1 and TRBJ1-2; D call uncertain. Deletions cut 5 bases from V and 5 bases from J, with 9 bases between. The CDR3 is made up of 11 amino acids. CDR1 is DFQATT, CDR2 SNEGSKA, per germline (reference sequence). CDR3 protein: CSAPTPYGYTF. The CDR3 DNA reads as TGCAGTGCTCCGACTCCTTATGGCTACACCTTC.

This clone has a single count. The chain is built from TRBV4-3 and TRBJ2-3, with D tentatively TRBD2 (5 bases). CDR3 length: 14 amino acids. V lost 1 base and J lost 6, with 11 bases in between. Germline CDR1 and CDR2: LGHNA and YSLEER. The CDR3 bases are TGCGCCAGCAGCCAAGTGTGGACGGGGGATACGCAGTATTTT. Protein sequence: CASSQVWTGDTQYF.

This chain uses TRBV7-2 with TRBJ2-2, with D maybe TRBD1 (5 bases). The germline V gene encodes CDR1 SGHTA and CDR2 FQGNSA. With 5 bases removed from V and 6 bases from J, the gap between germline ends came to 19 bases. The CDR3 runs 16 residues. This chain's CDR3 is CASSVRVLSYSGELFF. As DNA, the CDR3 is TGTGCCAGCAGCGTCAGGGTCCTAAGTTATTCCGGGGAGCTGTTTTTT.

The gene calls are TRBV28 and TRBJ2-1; 11 bases map to TRBD2. V was clipped by 7 bases and J by 6 bases; unmatched bases: 5. This CDR3 has 14 residues. Germline V lookup: CDR1 MDHEN, CDR2 SYDVKM. CDR3 sequence reads: CASNTGLAANEQFF. The CDR3 coding sequence is TGTGCCAGCAACACGGGACTAGCGGCCAATGAGCAGTTCTTC.

The chain has TRBV7-9 and TRBJ2-3, with D possibly being TRBD2 (7 bases). The V and J ends lost 1 base and 0 bases respectively, with 11 bases between them. The CDR3 extends over 16 amino acids. Germline lookup yields CDR1 SEHNR and CDR2 FQNEAQ (reference sequence). This CDR3 reads CASSLVRGPSTDTQYF. The CDR3 DNA follows: TGTGCCAGCAGCTTAGTGCGGGGGCCCAGCACAGATACGCAGTATTTT. Variable domain in full (rest from reference TRBV7-9 and TRBJ2-3): DTGVSQNPRHKITKRGQNVTFRCDPISEHNRLYWYRQTLGQGPEFLTYFQNEAQLEKSRLLSDRFSAERPKGSFSTLEIQRTEQGDSAMYLCASSLVRGPSTDTQYFGPGTRLTVL.